This record looks at one TCR beta chain sequence and its context. This specimen belongs to a study of blood T cell repertoires in COVID-19. As for the study in general: Both acute and convalescent COVID-19 samples were obtained from the United States, Italy and Spain. PBMCs, B-cell-depleted T cells, or T cells were the source of the cDNA or gDNA that made up the material.

How the authors handled the data: Estimation of nucleated cell counts relied on the amplification of reference gene primers. Using immunoSEQ multiplex PCR, the repertoire was profiled, and TCRdb retains in-frame clones only, with some absent. V and J calls plus clone size are reproduced from that table; the DNA served to infer D and trimming. The sample gives around 240,000 clones, about 79% of which show up once; 1.4% is in the top ten. V shed 6 bases and J shed 4 bases, with 12 bases lying between them. CDR3 length: 13 residues. The sequenced material came from peripheral blood. The V and J genes are TRBV12-3 or TRBV12-4 and TRBJ2-5; D possibly corresponds to TRBD1 (5 bases). The TCR was taken from a woman aged 40 to 50 who had recovered from COVID-19. The CDR3 sequence is CASSLRVGETQYF. The CDR3 nucleotides are TGTGCCAGCAGCCTCAGGGTAGGAGAGACCCAGTACTTC.